The TCR beta chain described here comes from a study of blood T cells in healthy people across ages. Study findings and constraints: Naive CD4+ cells and diversity were both higher in long-lived donors than in aged donors.

Of note for this clonotype: Its antigen remains unidentified.

This CDR3 comprises 13 residues. Trimming cost V 7 bases and J 0 bases, with 9 bases left between them. In germline, CDR1 is LGHDT, CDR2 YNNKEL (reference sequence). Primed by a sample-barcoded 5' primer and a J-beta primer mix, a second PCR proceeded for about 7 to 11 cycles. TCRdb analysed the 5' RACE reads with MiXCR anew, one entry per CDR3 protein. Here the sample spans 1.6 million or so distinct CDR3 sequences, roughly 32% being singletons. The V gene is TRBV3-1, the J gene TRBJ1-2; no clear D. The specimen was blood. This TCR was sampled from a woman aged 25 to 45 in good health. The CDR3 is CASMGRTNYGYTF. Written as DNA, the CDR3 is TGTGCCAGCATGGGCCGAACTAACTATGGCTACACCTTC.